A few counts support the clone carrying this T cell receptor beta chain. Antigen specificity is unknown. The CDR3 covers 15 residues. V shed 1 base, J shed 9 bases, and the junction held 8 bases outside the gene matches. Germline CDR1 and CDR2: LNHDA and SQIVND (reference sequence). These data originate in a study of T cells in Graves' hyperthyroidism and ophthalmopathy. General observations from the study: Progression to ophthalmopathy was predicted a median of 6.5 months early.

A lack of ophthalmopathy progression within 18 months defined stable Graves' hyperthyroidism. Among the patients, aged 18 to 65, hyperthyroidism was newly diagnosed and had lasted under 2 months. Clinicians diagnosed patients from clinical symptoms, serum thyroxine and TRAb, thyroid ultrasound and orbital computed tomography. RNA transcripts served as the template for amplifying TCR beta CDR3 regions. The TCR CDR3 first-round RT-PCR relied on the HTBI primer set. TCRdb called the multiplex PCR reads again in MiXCR, with one record for every CDR3 protein. This table holds about 480,000 distinct CDR3 sequences, approximately 15% found once.

This chain uses TRBV19 with TRBJ2-1; 8 positions agree with TRBD2. The specimen was blood. The receptor was derived from a woman under 30 with Graves' hyperthyroidism. As DNA, the CDR3 is TGTGCCAGTAGTATAGCGAAGCGGGAGTCGGCTGAGCAGTTCTTC. As protein: CASSIAKRESAEQFF.